Listed below are T cell receptor beta chains from one sample, sequenced in a study of graft-versus-host responses after intestinal transplantation. This table comes from immunoSEQ multiplex PCR, and its TCRdb copy is limited to in-frame clones, with some not included. The sample includes 25,000 to 35,000 clones, 85% to 95% of them seen just once. Source: PBMCs, taken about 70 days after intestinal transplant. The receptors shown here come from a human patient who received an intestinal transplant, so some T cells may come from the graft donor. Each CDR3 is given without its conserved first and last residue. Fields, in order: J gene, clone size, V gene, CDR3 protein. Clone size is not always given. Where it is, it says once, few, many or a class for expanded clones.

j_gene: TRBJ2-1; abundance: once; v_gene: TRBV19; CDR3aa: ASSIWTSGANERF
j_gene: TRBJ1-2; abundance: NA; v_gene: TRBV6-1; CDR3aa: ATSLLGLT
j_gene: TRBJ2-5; abundance: NA; v_gene: TRBV12-1; CDR3aa: ASSFAGTGRQETQY
j_gene: TRBJ2-1; abundance: NA; v_gene: TRBV2; CDR3aa: ASSEALAGWYNEQF
j_gene: TRBJ2-5; abundance: NA; v_gene: TRBV2; CDR3aa: ASSFGRETQY
j_gene: TRBJ1-4; abundance: NA; v_gene: TRBV28; CDR3aa: ASSPRGGRSRGI
j_gene: TRBJ2-1; abundance: NA; v_gene: TRBV28; CDR3aa: ASSLTGAGRSYNEQF
j_gene: TRBJ1-4; abundance: NA; v_gene: TRBV29-1; CDR3aa: SVEDLRGPTNEKLF
j_gene: TRBJ2-7; abundance: NA; v_gene: TRBV10-3; CDR3aa: AISGDVNYEQY
j_gene: TRBJ2-3; abundance: NA; v_gene: TRBV9; CDR3aa: ASSVAWSSTDTQY
j_gene: TRBJ1-6; abundance: NA; v_gene: TRBV5-8; CDR3aa: ASSPSGTEDGVGSSPLH
j_gene: TRBJ2-1; abundance: NA; v_gene: TRBV6-4; CDR3aa: ASSERDAYNEQF
j_gene: TRBJ2-2; abundance: NA; v_gene: TRBV4-1; CDR3aa: ASSQEIGQNTGELF
j_gene: TRBJ1-6; abundance: NA; v_gene: TRBV5-8; CDR3aa: ASVGGEPQYNSPLH
j_gene: TRBJ2-5; abundance: NA; v_gene: TRBV5-4; CDR3aa: ASSGAGTQGTQY
j_gene: TRBJ1-6; abundance: NA; v_gene: TRBV5-3; CDR3aa: ARSLLQLQGRLAPLH
j_gene: TRBJ2-2; abundance: NA; v_gene: TRBV30; CDR3aa: AWSARDRDSGELF
j_gene: TRBJ1-1; abundance: NA; v_gene: TRBV7-6; CDR3aa: ASSLAGGLAEAF
j_gene: TRBJ2-7; abundance: once; v_gene: TRBV5-1; CDR3aa: ASSLAGLAGGPSEQY
j_gene: TRBJ1-6; abundance: NA; v_gene: TRBV25-1; CDR3aa: ASSEGQGGNSPLH
j_gene: TRBJ2-5; abundance: once; v_gene: TRBV21-1; CDR3aa: ASRHTQDRGPRGETQY
j_gene: TRBJ1-1; abundance: NA; v_gene: TRBV4-1; CDR3aa: ASSQVYRVSEAF
j_gene: TRBJ2-1; abundance: NA; v_gene: TRBV5-1; CDR3aa: ASSLVGYNEQF
j_gene: TRBJ1-3; abundance: NA; v_gene: TRBV6-1; CDR3aa: ASSEARGGGNTIY
j_gene: TRBJ1-2; abundance: NA; v_gene: TRBV5-6; CDR3aa: ASSLPPGDRDYGYT
j_gene: TRBJ2-7; abundance: NA; v_gene: TRBV29-1; CDR3aa: SAGGHRGGSYEQY
j_gene: TRBJ1-1; abundance: NA; v_gene: TRBV30; CDR3aa: AWSPGTANTEAF
j_gene: TRBJ1-1; abundance: once; v_gene: TRBV6-5; CDR3aa: ASSSGTLMNTEAF
j_gene: TRBJ2-7; abundance: NA; v_gene: TRBV25-1; CDR3aa: ASSGGPSYEQY
j_gene: TRBJ2-7; abundance: NA; v_gene: TRBV27; CDR3aa: ASSPQGYNYEQY
j_gene: TRBJ1-2; abundance: NA; v_gene: TRBV6-6; CDR3aa: ASSTPAYT
j_gene: TRBJ1-2; abundance: NA; v_gene: TRBV7-3; CDR3aa: ASSLTGREGYT
j_gene: TRBJ1-3; abundance: NA; v_gene: TRBV30; CDR3aa: AWTLSGNTIY
j_gene: TRBJ1-1; abundance: NA; v_gene: TRBV6-5; CDR3aa: ASSLDRGAGEAF
j_gene: TRBJ2-4; abundance: NA; v_gene: TRBV6-7; CDR3aa: ASRPAGEAKNIQY
j_gene: TRBJ2-5; abundance: once; v_gene: TRBV2; CDR3aa: ASSEEASGQETQY
j_gene: TRBJ2-7; abundance: NA; v_gene: TRBV10-3; CDR3aa: AISGISYEQY
j_gene: TRBJ2-1; abundance: NA; v_gene: TRBV29-1; CDR3aa: SVNPDLRGNEQF
j_gene: TRBJ2-3; abundance: NA; v_gene: TRBV19; CDR3aa: ASGWSGGVADTQY
j_gene: TRBJ2-7; abundance: NA; v_gene: TRBV10-3; CDR3aa: AISEGGAALFEQY
j_gene: TRBJ1-1; abundance: NA; v_gene: TRBV5-5; CDR3aa: ASSLGARENTEAF
j_gene: TRBJ1-2; abundance: NA; v_gene: TRBV6-5; CDR3aa: ASSTGDLYGYT
j_gene: TRBJ1-1; abundance: NA; v_gene: TRBV27; CDR3aa: ASGDTEAF
j_gene: TRBJ1-2; abundance: NA; v_gene: TRBV2; CDR3aa: ASRTVSNYGYT
j_gene: TRBJ1-4; abundance: NA; v_gene: TRBV15; CDR3aa: ATSGSTGPSVGGLKRELF
j_gene: TRBJ1-2; abundance: NA; v_gene: TRBV4-1; CDR3aa: ASSQGQNYGYT